The entry below describes one TCR beta chain. These data come from a study of blood T cell repertoires in COVID-19. Study background: The United States, Italy and Spain supplied acute and convalescent COVID-19 samples. T cells, B-cell-depleted T cells, or PBMCs provided the cDNA or gDNA that served as material.

The CDR3 consists of 15 residues. Trimming took 2 bases from V and 6 from J; bases not matched to a gene: 8. Germline V gene lookup returns CDR1 MNHNS and CDR2 SASEGT. Sequencing used immunoSEQ multiplex PCR; TCRdb keeps in-frame clones, though not all of them. This table has some 100,000 clones, approximately 88% appearing once. The material sequenced was peripheral blood. This receptor was obtained from a woman between 55 and 75 years old with acute or convalescent COVID-19. The genes are TRBV6-1 and TRBJ2-3; 7 nucleotides agree with TRBD2. In DNA form, the CDR3 reads TGTGCCAGCAGTGAACTCTGGCGGGAGTTTGATACGCAGTATTTT. Translation gives CASSELWREFDTQYF.